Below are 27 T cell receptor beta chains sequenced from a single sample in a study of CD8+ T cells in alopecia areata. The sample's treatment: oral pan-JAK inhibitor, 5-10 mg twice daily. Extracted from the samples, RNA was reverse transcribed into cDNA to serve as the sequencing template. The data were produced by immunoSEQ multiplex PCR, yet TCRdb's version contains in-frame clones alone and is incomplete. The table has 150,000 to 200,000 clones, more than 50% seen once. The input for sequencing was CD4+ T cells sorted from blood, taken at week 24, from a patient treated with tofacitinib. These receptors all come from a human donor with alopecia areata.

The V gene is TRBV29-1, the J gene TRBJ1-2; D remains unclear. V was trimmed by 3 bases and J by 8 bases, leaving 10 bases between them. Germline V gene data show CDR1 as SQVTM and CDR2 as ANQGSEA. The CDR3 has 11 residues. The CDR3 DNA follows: TGCAGCGTTGAGCAGGTTCGAGGCTACACCTTC. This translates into CSVEQVRGYTF.

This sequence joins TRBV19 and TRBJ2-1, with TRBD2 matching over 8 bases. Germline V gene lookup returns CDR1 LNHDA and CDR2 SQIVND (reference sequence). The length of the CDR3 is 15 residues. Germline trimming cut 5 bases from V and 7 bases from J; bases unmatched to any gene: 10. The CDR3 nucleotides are TGTGCCAGTAGTCCTCGGGAGGGAGGTTGGAATGAGCAGTTCTTC. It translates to CASSPREGGWNEQFF.

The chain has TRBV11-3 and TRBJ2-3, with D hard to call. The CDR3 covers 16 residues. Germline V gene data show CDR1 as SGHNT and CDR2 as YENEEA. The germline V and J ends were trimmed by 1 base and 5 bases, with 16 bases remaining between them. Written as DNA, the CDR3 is TGTGCCAGCAGCTTAGTTGCGGTCCTGATTCAAGATACGCAGTATTTT. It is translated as CASSLVAVLIQDTQYF.

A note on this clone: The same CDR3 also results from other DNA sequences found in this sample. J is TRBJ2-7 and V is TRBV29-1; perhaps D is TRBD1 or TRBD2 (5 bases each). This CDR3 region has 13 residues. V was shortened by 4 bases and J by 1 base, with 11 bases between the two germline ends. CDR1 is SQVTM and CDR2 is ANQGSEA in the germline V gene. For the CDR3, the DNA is TGCAGCGTTGGTGGGGGTGGGTCCTACGAGCAGTACTTC. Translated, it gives CSVGGGGSYEQYF.

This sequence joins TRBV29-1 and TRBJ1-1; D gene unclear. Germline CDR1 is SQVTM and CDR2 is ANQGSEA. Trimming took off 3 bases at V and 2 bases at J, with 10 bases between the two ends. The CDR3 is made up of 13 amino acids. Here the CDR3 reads CSVDWERNTEAFF. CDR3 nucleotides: TGCAGCGTTGATTGGGAGCGCAACACTGAAGCTTTCTTT.

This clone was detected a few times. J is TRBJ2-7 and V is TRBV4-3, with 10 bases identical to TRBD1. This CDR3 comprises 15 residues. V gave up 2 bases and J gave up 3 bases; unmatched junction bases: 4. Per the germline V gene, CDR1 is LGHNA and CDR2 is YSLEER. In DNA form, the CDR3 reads TGCGCCAGCAGCCAACTGACAGGGGGCGACTACGAGCAGTACTTC. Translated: CASSQLTGGDYEQYF.

The CDR3 region has the DNA TGTGCCAGCAGAGCCCCCGAAGGAGGGATAAACACTGAAGCTTTCTTT. Its protein is CASRAPEGGINTEAFF. The rearrangement joins TRBV25-1 to TRBJ1-1; D is undetermined. This CDR3 region has 16 residues. The germline V gene encodes CDR1 MGHDK and CDR2 SYGVNS. V lost 6 bases, J lost 2 bases, and 19 bases lay in between.

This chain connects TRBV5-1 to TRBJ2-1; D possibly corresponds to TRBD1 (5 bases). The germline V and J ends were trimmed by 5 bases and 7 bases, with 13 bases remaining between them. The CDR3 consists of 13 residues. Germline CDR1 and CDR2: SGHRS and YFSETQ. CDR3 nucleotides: TGCGCCAGCAGTACGAACCAGGGTAATGAGCAGTTCTTC. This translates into CASSTNQGNEQFF.

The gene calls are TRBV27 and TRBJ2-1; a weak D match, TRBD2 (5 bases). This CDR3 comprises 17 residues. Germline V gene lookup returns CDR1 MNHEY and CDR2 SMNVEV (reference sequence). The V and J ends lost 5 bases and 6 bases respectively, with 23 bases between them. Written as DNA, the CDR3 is TGTGCCAGCAGTCCCCCCACTAGTTTGCGTATAGGCAATGAGCAGTTCTTC. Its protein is CASSPPTSLRIGNEQFF.

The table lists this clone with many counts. The CDR3 bases are TGTGCCAGTAGTATACGGCAGGGCTCCGGGGAGCTGTTTTTT. Amino acids: CASSIRQGSGELFF. The chain uses TRBV19 and TRBJ2-2; TRBD1 is a possible D gene (5 bases). This CDR3 contains 14 residues. V shed 2 bases and J shed 6 bases, with 10 bases lying between them. CDR1 LNHDA and CDR2 SQIVND come from the germline V gene (reference sequence).

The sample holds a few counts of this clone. Here the CDR3 reads CASSSQPGQGYEQYF. In DNA, the CDR3 is TGTGCCAGCAGTTCACAACCGGGACAGGGCTACGAGCAGTACTTC. The chain carries TRBV27 and TRBJ2-7, with 9 positions matching TRBD1. The CDR3 is made up of 15 amino acids. J gave up 3 bases and V 4 bases, and 7 bases lay outside the gene matches. CDR1 is MNHEY, CDR2 SMNVEV, per germline (reference sequence).

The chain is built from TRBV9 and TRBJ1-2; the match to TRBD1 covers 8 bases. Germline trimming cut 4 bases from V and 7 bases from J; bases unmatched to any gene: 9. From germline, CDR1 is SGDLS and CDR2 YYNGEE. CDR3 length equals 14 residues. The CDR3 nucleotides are TGTGCCAGCAGCCGGACAGGGCAGATTACTGGCTACACCTTC. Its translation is CASSRTGQITGYTF. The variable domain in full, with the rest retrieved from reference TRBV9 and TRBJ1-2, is DSGVTQTPKHLITATGQRVTLRCSPRSGDLSVYWYQQSLDQGLQFLIQYYNGEERAKGNILERFSAQQFPDLHSELNLSSLELGDSALYFCASSRTGQITGYTFGSGTRLTVV.

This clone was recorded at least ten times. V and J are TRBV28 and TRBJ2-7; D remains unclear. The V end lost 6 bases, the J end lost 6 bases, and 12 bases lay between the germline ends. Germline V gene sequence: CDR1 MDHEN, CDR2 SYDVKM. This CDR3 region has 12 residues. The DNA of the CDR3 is TGTGCCAGCAGCCAAGGGTACGCCGAGCAGTACTTC. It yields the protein CASSQGYAEQYF. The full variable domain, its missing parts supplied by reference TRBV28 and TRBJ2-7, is DVKVTQSSRYLVKRTGEKVFLECVQDMDHENMFWYRQDPGLGLRLIYFSYDVKMKEKGDIPEGYSVSREKKERFSLILESASTNQTSMYLCASSQGYAEQYFGPGTRLTVT.

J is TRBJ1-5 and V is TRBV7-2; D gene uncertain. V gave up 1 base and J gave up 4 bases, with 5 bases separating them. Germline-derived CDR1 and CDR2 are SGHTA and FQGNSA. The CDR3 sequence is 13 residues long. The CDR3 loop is CASSLVLNQPQHF. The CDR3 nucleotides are TGTGCCAGCAGCTTAGTCCTAAATCAGCCCCAGCATTTT.

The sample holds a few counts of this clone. CDR3 coding DNA: TGTGCCAGCAAGGGGACTCCGAGGGATTCACCCCTCCACTTT. Protein sequence: CASKGTPRDSPLHF. The gene calls are TRBV27 and TRBJ1-6; D might be TRBD1 (5 bases). Germline V gene sequence: CDR1 MNHEY, CDR2 SMNVEV (reference sequence). Trimming cost V 7 bases and J 8 bases, with 15 bases left between them. The CDR3 contains 14 residues.

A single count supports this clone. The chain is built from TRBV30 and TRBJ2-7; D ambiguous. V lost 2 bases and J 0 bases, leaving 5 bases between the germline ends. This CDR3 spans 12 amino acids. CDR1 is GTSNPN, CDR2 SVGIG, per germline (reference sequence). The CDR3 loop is CAWSPDSYEQYF. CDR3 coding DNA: TGTGCCTGGAGTCCTGACTCCTACGAGCAGTACTTC.

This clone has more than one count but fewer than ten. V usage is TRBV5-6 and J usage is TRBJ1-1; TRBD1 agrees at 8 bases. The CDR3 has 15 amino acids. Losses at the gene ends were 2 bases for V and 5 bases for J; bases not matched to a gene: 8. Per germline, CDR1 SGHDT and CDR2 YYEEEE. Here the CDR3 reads CASSFRTGRRTEAFF. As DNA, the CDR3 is TGTGCCAGCAGCTTTAGGACAGGGAGAAGAACTGAAGCTTTCTTT.

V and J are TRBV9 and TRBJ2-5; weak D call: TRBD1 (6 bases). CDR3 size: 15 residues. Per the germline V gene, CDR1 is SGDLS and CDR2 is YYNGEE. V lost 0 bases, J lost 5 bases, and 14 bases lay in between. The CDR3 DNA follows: TGTGCCAGCAGCGTAGGGCAGGGGTTTTGGGAGACCCAGTACTTC. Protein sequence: CASSVGQGFWETQYF.

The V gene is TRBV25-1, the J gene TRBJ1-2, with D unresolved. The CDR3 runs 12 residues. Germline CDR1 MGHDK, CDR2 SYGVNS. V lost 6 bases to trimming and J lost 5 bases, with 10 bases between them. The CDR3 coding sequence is TGTGCCAGCAGCCCGCCCGGATATGGCTACACCTTC. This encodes CASSPPGYGYTF.

In nucleotides, the CDR3 is TGTGCCAGCAGTATGAGGACGACTAAAGCTTTCTTT. The encoded protein is CASSMRTTKAFF. The V gene is TRBV25-1, the J gene TRBJ1-1; D gene ambiguous. The CDR3 length is 12 residues. Germline V gives CDR1 MGHDK, CDR2 SYGVNS. V was shortened by 5 bases and J by 9 bases, with 13 bases between the two germline ends.

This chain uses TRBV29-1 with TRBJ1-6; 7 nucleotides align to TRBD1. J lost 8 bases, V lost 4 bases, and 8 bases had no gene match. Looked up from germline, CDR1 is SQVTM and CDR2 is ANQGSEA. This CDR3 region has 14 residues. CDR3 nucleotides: TGCAGCGTTGGGACAGGCGATCGGTATTCACCCCTCCACTTT. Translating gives CSVGTGDRYSPLHF.

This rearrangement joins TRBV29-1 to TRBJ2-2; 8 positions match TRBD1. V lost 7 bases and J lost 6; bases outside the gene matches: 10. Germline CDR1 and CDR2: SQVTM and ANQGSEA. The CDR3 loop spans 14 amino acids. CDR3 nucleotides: TGCAGCGCCAAAAGACAGGGGCGCGCCGGGGAGCTGTTTTTT. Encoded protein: CSAKRQGRAGELFF.

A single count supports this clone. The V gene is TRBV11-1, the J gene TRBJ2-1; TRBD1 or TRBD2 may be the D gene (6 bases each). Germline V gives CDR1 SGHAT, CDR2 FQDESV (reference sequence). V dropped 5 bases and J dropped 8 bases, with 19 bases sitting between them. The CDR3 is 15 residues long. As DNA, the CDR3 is TGTGCCAGCAGCCCTGCGGGGCAGGGGTATGATGAGCAGTTCTTC. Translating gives CASSPAGQGYDEQFF.

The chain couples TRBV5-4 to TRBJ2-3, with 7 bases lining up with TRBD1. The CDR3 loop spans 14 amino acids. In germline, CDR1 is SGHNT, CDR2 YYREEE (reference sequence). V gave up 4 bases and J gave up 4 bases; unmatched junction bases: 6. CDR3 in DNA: TGTGCCAGCAGCATCCGACAGGGCCCAGATACGCAGTATTTT. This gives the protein CASSIRQGPDTQYF. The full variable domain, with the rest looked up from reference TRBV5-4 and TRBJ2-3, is ETGVTQSPTHLIKTRGQQVTLRCSSQSGHNTVSWYQQALGQGPQFIFQYYREEENGRGNFPPRFSGLQFPNYSSELNVNALELDDSALYLCASSIRQGPDTQYFGPGTRLTVL.

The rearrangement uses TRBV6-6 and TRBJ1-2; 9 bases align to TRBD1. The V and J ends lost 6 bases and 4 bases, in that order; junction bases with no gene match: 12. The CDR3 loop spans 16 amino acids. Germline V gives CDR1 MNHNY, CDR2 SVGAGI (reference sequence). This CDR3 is CASSSASGQGIYGYTF. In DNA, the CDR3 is TGTGCCAGCAGCTCCGCCTCGGGACAGGGTATCTATGGCTACACCTTC.

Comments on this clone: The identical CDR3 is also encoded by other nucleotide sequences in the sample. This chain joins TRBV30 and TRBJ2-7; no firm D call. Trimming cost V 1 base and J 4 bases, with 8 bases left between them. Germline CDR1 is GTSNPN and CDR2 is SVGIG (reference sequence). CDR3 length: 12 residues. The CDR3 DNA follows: TGTGCCTGGAGTGAACAAGGGTACGAGCAGTACTTC. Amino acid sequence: CAWSEQGYEQYF.

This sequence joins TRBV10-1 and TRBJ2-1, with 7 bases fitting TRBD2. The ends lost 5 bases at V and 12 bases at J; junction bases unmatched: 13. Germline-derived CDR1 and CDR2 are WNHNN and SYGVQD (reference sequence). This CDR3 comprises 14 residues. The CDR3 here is CASSHQRGEGVQFF. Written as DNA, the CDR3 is TGCGCCAGCAGTCATCAACGAGGGGAGGGAGTGCAGTTCTTC.